These T cell receptor beta chains were read from a single sample in a study of Graves' ophthalmopathy and Graves' hyperthyroidism. A single record per CDR3 protein comes from TCRdb applying MiXCR to the multiplex PCR reads. The sample consists of over 450,000 distinct CDR3 sequences, about 15% of them appearing once. Material for sequencing was blood. The origin of the receptors is a woman in her thirties with Graves' ophthalmopathy. The CDR3 runs from the conserved cysteine through the conserved F or W. Fields, in order: clone size, V gene, D gene, CDR3 length, J gene, CDR3 protein, CDR3 DNA. D genes are given only for firm matches. Only part of the rows carry a size: once, few, many, or a class if the clone is expanded.

clone size: many
V gene: TRBV28
D gene: NA
CDR3 length: 13
J gene: TRBJ1-2
CDR3 protein: CASSLAWGLGYTF
CDR3 DNA: TGTGCCAGCAGTTTGGCGTGGGGGCTCGGCTACACCTTC

clone size: few
V gene: TRBV12-5
D gene: NA
CDR3 length: 16
J gene: TRBJ2-2
CDR3 protein: CASGLVQGTYTGELFF
CDR3 DNA: TGTGCTAGTGGTTTGGTACAAGGGACTTACACCGGGGAGCTGTTTTTT

clone size: many
V gene: TRBV12-3/TRBV12-4
D gene: NA
CDR3 length: 13
J gene: TRBJ1-1
CDR3 protein: CASRAQGNTEAFF
CDR3 DNA: TGTGCCAGCAGAGCCCAGGGGAACACTGAAGCTTTCTTT

clone size: many
V gene: TRBV15
D gene: NA
CDR3 length: 13
J gene: TRBJ1-2
CDR3 protein: CATGTVANYGYTF
CDR3 DNA: TGTGCCACCGGGACGGTGGCTAACTATGGCTACACCTTC

clone size: few
V gene: TRBV5-1
D gene: NA
CDR3 length: 16
J gene: TRBJ2-7
CDR3 protein: CASSLPSGFRSGEQYF
CDR3 DNA: TGCGCCAGCAGCTTGCCGAGCGGTTTTCGAAGTGGCGAGCAGTACTTC

clone size: few
V gene: TRBV15
D gene: NA
CDR3 length: 13
J gene: TRBJ1-6
CDR3 protein: CATSTVYNSPLHF
CDR3 DNA: TGTGCCACCAGTACAGTATATAATTCACCCCTCCACTTT

clone size: many
V gene: TRBV3-1
D gene: NA
CDR3 length: 14
J gene: TRBJ2-7
CDR3 protein: CASSQAWPGAEQYF
CDR3 DNA: TGTGCCAGCAGCCAAGCATGGCCGGGAGCCGAGCAGTACTTC

clone size: many
V gene: TRBV5-1
D gene: TRBD1
CDR3 length: 15
J gene: TRBJ2-2
CDR3 protein: CASRRQGANTGELFF
CDR3 DNA: TGCGCCAGCAGACGACAGGGGGCGAACACCGGGGAGCTGTTTTTT

clone size: NA
V gene: TRBV2
D gene: NA
CDR3 length: 12
J gene: TRBJ1-2
CDR3 protein: CASGSVRGGYTF
CDR3 DNA: TGCGCCAGCGGCTCAGTTAGAGGGGGCTACACCTTC

clone size: many
V gene: TRBV4-1
D gene: NA
CDR3 length: 14
J gene: TRBJ1-2
CDR3 protein: CASSQDGANYGYTF
CDR3 DNA: TGCGCCAGCAGCCAAGACGGGGCTAACTATGGCTACACCTTC